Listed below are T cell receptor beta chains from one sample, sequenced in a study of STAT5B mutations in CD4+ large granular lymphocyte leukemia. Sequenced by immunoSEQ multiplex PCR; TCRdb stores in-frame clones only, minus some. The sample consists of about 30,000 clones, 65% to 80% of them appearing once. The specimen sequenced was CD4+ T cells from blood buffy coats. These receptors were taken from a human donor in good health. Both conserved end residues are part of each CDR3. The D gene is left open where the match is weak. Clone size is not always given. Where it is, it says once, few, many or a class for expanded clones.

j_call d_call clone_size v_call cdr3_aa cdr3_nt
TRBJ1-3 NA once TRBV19 CASSIVHDGNTIYF TGTGCCAGTAGTATAGTTCATGACGGCAACACCATATATTTT
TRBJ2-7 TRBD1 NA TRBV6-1 CASRVGQGAYEQYF TGTGCCAGCAGGGTCGGACAGGGGGCTTACGAGCAGTACTTC
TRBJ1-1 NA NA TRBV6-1 CASSERPNTEAFF TGTGCCAGCAGTGAGAGACCTAACACTGAAGCTTTCTTT
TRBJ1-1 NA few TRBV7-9 CASSLRGLVNTEAFF TGTGCCAGCAGCTTACGGGGTTTGGTGAACACTGAAGCTTTCTTT
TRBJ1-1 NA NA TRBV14 CASSQDLGTNGHEWFLNPEAFF TGTGCCAGCAGCCAAGATCTCGGGACAAACGGTCATGAATGGTTTCTGAACCCTGAAGCTTTCTTT
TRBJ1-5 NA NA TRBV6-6 CASSQGRGPNQPQHF TGTGCCAGCAGTCAGGGGAGGGGCCCCAATCAGCCCCAGCATTTT
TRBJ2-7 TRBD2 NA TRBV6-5 CASRRLAGEVGEQYF TGTGCCAGCAGAAGACTAGCGGGAGAAGTAGGCGAGCAGTACTTC
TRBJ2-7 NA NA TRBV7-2 CASSPRRGKEQYF TGTGCCAGCAGCCCCAGGAGGGGAAAAGAGCAGTACTTC
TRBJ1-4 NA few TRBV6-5 CASSSRQPNEKLFF TGTGCCAGCAGCTCTAGACAGCCTAATGAAAAACTGTTTTTT
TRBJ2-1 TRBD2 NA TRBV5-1 CASSPPGRGGNEQFF TGCGCCAGCAGCCCCCCGGGACGGGGGGGCAATGAGCAGTTCTTC
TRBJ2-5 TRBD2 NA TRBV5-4 CASSPGGTRGQETQYF TGTGCCAGCAGCCCGGGGGGTACTAGAGGCCAAGAGACCCAGTACTTC
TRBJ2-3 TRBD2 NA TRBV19 CASRGEGLTDTQYF TGTGCCAGTAGAGGGGAGGGTTTAACGGATACGCAGTATTTT
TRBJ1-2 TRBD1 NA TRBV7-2 CASSQPGQGNGYTF TGTGCCAGCAGCCAACCCGGACAGGGGAATGGCTACACCTTC
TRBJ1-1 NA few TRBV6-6 CASSSGRAGTEAFF TGTGCCAGCAGCTCCGGACGGGCGGGGACTGAAGCTTTCTTT
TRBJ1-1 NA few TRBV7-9 CASSSIGEAFF TGTGCCAGCAGCTCTATCGGCGAAGCTTTCTTT
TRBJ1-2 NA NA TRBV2 CASTSRQIGQTGYTF TGTGCCAGCACTAGCCGACAGATAGGACAGACGGGCTACACCTTC
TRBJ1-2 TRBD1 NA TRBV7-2 CASSPGYRGPLGYTF TGTGCCAGCAGCCCAGGCTACAGGGGGCCCCTTGGCTACACCTTC
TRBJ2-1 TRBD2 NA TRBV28 CASSKVPAGTYNEQFF TGTGCCAGCAGCAAGGTTCCAGCGGGGACCTACAATGAGCAGTTCTTC
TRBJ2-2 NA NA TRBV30 CAWCRTNTGELFF TGTGCCTGGTGCAGGACGAACACCGGGGAGCTGTTTTTT
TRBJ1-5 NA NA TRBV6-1 CASSVNRGEPQHF TGTGCCAGCAGTGTAAATAGGGGAGAGCCCCAGCATTTT
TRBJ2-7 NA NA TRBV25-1 CASSLQTVYEQYF TGTGCCAGCAGTCTCCAGACCGTGTACGAGCAGTACTTC
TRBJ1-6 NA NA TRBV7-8 CASSLEGTLYNSPLHF TGTGCCAGCAGCTTAGAGGGGACCCTTTATAATTCACCCCTCCACTTT
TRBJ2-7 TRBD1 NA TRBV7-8 CASSSKWGDRVSYEQYF TGTGCCAGCAGCTCTAAGTGGGGGGACAGGGTCTCCTACGAGCAGTACTTC
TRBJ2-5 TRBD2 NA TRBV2 CASSTGTTTQYF TGTGCCAGCAGTACCGGGACTACAACCCAGTACTTC
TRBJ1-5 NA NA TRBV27 CASSLRPGNQPQHF TGTGCCAGCAGTTTGAGACCGGGCAATCAGCCCCAGCATTTT
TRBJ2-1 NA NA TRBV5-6 CASSPARAGKYEQFF TGTGCCAGCAGCCCCGCCCGGGCCGGCAAATATGAGCAGTTCTTC
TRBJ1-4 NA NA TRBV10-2 CASSEPRGGTNEKLFF TGCGCCAGCAGTGAGCCACGGGGTGGAACTAATGAAAAACTGTTTTTT
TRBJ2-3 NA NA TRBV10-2 CASSGSDTQYF TGCGCCAGCAGTGGCTCAGATACGCAGTATTTT
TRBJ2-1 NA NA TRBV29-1 CSVGLANEQFF TGCAGCGTTGGGCTAGCCAATGAGCAGTTCTTC
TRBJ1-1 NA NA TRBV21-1 CASIPRGTGNTEAFF TGTGCCAGCATCCCGAGGGGGACAGGGAACACTGAAGCTTTCTTT
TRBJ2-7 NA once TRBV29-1 CSVVVWDEQYF TGCAGCGTTGTGGTCTGGGACGAGCAGTACTTC
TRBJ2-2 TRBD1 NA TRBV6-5 CAGGTGGGGELFF TGTGCCGGTGGGACAGGGGGCGGCGGGGAGCTGTTTTTT
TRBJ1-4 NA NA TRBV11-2 CASSLVGLSNEKLFF TGTGCCAGCAGCTTAGTGGGGCTGAGTAATGAAAAACTGTTTTTT
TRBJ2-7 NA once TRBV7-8 CASSLGDKNYEQYF TGTGCCAGCAGCTTAGGGGACAAAAACTACGAGCAGTACTTC
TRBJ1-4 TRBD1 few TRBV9 CASSAGTGRPNEKLFF TGTGCCAGCAGCGCCGGGACAGGGCGACCTAATGAAAAACTGTTTTTT
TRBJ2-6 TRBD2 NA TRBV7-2 CASSLSGGVGGANVLTF TGTGCCAGCAGCCTTAGCGGGGGGGTAGGTGGGGCCAACGTCCTGACTTTC
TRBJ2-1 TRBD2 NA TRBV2 CASLEGIAGASYNEQFF TGTGCCAGCTTGGAGGGGATAGCGGGGGCCTCCTACAATGAGCAGTTCTTC
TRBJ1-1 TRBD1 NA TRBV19 CASSIVTGGTEAFF TGTGCCAGTAGTATAGTTACAGGGGGCACTGAAGCTTTCTTT
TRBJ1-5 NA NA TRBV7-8 CASSLGGQTQHF TGTGCCAGCAGCTTAGGAGGCCAGACCCAGCATTTT
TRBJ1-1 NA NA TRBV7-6 CASSTQGYTEAFF TGTGCCAGCAGCACACAGGGTTACACTGAAGCTTTCTTT
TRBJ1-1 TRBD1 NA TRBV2 CASKGRGVGEAFF TGTGCCAGCAAGGGCAGGGGGGTTGGAGAAGCTTTCTTT
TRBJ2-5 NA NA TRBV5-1 CASSLGGRETQYF TGCGCCAGCAGCCTTGGGGGGCGGGAGACCCAGTACTTC
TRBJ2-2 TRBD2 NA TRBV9 CASSVGTSGRIGELFF TGTGCCAGCAGCGTAGGGACTAGCGGGAGGATCGGGGAGCTGTTTTTT
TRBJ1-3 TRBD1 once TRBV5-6 CASSIGTGSSGNTIYF TGTGCCAGCAGCATAGGGACAGGGAGCTCTGGAAACACCATATATTTT
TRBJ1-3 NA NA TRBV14 CASSQKTDNVLIVGNTIYF TGTGCCAGCAGCCAGAAGACGGACAACGTTCTCATCGTTGGAAACACCATATATTTT
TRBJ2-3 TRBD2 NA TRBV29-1 CSVSGRNTDTQYF TGCAGCGTTAGCGGGAGGAACACAGATACGCAGTATTTT
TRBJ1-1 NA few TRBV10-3 CAISESGLEAFF TGTGCCATCAGTGAGTCGGGGCTTGAAGCTTTCTTT
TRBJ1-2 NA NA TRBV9 CASSAISTVYGYTF TGTGCCAGCAGCGCGATTTCGACAGTCTATGGCTACACCTTC
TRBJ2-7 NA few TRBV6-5 CASRPGPPRGEQYF TGTGCCAGCAGACCGGGACCGCCAAGGGGGGAGCAGTACTTC
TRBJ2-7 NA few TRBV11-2 CASSFVVSSYEQYF TGTGCCAGCAGCTTCGTAGTGAGCTCCTACGAGCAGTACTTC
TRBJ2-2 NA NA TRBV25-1 CASSVSEGTGELFF TGTGCCAGCAGTGTAAGCGAGGGGACCGGGGAGCTGTTTTTT
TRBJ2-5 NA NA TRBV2 CASEVQETQYF TGTGCCAGCGAGGTCCAAGAGACCCAGTACTTC
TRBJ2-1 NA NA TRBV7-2 CASSPTGGNYNEQFF TGTGCCAGCAGCCCCACGGGTGGCAACTACAATGAGCAGTTCTTC
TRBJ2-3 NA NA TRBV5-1 CASSLSISTDTQYF TGCGCCAGCAGCTTATCCATTAGCACAGATACGCAGTATTTT
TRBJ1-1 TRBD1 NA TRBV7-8 CASSPRQGTTEAFF TGTGCCAGCAGCCCCCGACAGGGAACCACTGAAGCTTTCTTT
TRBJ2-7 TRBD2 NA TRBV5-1 CASSLEGTSYYEQYF TGCGCCAGCAGCTTGGAGGGGACTAGCTATTACGAGCAGTACTTC
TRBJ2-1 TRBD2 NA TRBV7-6 CASSLLAGVVDEQFF TGTGCCAGCAGCTTACTAGCGGGAGTCGTCGATGAGCAGTTCTTC